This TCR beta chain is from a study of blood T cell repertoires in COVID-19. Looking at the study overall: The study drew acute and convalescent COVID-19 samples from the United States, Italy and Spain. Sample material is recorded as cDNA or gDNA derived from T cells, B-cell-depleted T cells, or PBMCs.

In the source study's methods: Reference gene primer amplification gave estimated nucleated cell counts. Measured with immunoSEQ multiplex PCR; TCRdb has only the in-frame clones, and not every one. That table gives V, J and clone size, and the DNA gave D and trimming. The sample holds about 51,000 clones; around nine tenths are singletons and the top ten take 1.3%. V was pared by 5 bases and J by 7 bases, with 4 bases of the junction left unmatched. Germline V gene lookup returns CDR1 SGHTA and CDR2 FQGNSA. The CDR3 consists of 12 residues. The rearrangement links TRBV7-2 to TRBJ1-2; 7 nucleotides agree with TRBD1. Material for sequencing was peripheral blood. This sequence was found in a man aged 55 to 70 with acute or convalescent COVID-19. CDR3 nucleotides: TGTGCCAGCAGCCCGACAGGGTTTGGCTACACCTTC. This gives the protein CASSPTGFGYTF.